Below are 26 T cell receptor beta chains sequenced from a single sample in a study of lymphopenia after photon versus proton radiotherapy. Measured with immunoSEQ multiplex PCR; TCRdb has only the in-frame clones, and not every one. The data hold 77,000 or so clones, with about 86% observed a single time. The sample here was peripheral blood, taken from a patient treated with proton-based radiotherapy. These receptors all come from a man aged 55-75 years with pancreatic cancer.

The rearrangement links TRBV6-1 to TRBJ2-3, with 10 nucleotides matching TRBD2. CDR1 and CDR2 from the germline V gene are MNHNS and SASEGT. There are 15 residues in the CDR3. The CDR3 sequence: CASVKSGRGTDTQYF. The CDR3 DNA sequence: TGTGCTAGTGTCAAGAGCGGGAGGGGCACAGATACGCAGTATTTT.

This clone has a handful of counts. This chain connects TRBV20-1 to TRBJ2-7; perhaps TRBD2 as D (5 bases). Germline V gene lookup returns CDR1 DFQATT and CDR2 SNEGSKA (reference sequence). V gave up 5 bases and J gave up 3 bases, with 8 bases separating them. This CDR3 spans 11 amino acids. DNA of the CDR3: TGCAGTGCTGCGAGGGACTACGAGCAGTACTTC. This codes for CSAARDYEQYF.

CDR3 region: CASSLVAGVKGKNIQYF. The CDR3 DNA reads TGTGCCAGCAGCTTAGTGGCGGGGGTGAAAGGCAAAAACATTCAGTACTTC. V and J are TRBV11-1 and TRBJ2-4; 7 bases agree with TRBD2. The CDR3 sequence is 17 residues long. Per germline, CDR1 SGHAT and CDR2 FQDESV (reference sequence). The ends lost 1 base at V and 3 bases at J; junction bases unmatched: 9.

The V call is TRBV27, the J call TRBJ1-1; D not resolved. V lost 6 bases, J lost 2 bases, and 16 bases lay in between. Germline V lookup: CDR1 MNHEY, CDR2 SMNVEV (reference sequence). The CDR3 consists of 15 residues. CDR3 DNA sequence: TGTGCCAGCAGATACGAGAGAGGGCGAAACACTGAAGCTTTCTTT. This codes for CASRYERGRNTEAFF.

The CDR3 spells CASRGTGGAGELFF. DNA for the CDR3: TGTGCCAGCAGGGGGACAGGGGGGGCCGGGGAGCTGTTTTTT. The rearrangement links TRBV27 to TRBJ2-2, with 11 bases matching TRBD1. The CDR3 covers 14 residues. The trim removed 6 bases at V and 6 bases at J, leaving 3 bases unmatched. Germline lookup yields CDR1 MNHEY and CDR2 SMNVEV (reference sequence).

This clone occurred a few times. This chain links TRBV18 with TRBJ2-1; either TRBD1 or TRBD2 may supply D (5 bases each). The V gene's germline CDR1 is KGHSH and CDR2 LQKENI. The CDR3 contains 14 residues. V gave up 2 bases and J gave up 8 bases, with 13 bases separating them. Written as DNA, the CDR3 is TGTGCCAGCTCACCAGGGGGTGGCATCCATGAGCAGTTCTTC. This gives the protein CASSPGGGIHEQFF.

The chain has TRBV7-9 and TRBJ2-1; the match to TRBD2 covers 10 bases. CDR1 and CDR2 from the germline V gene are SEHNR and FQNEAQ (reference sequence). The ends lost 5 bases at V and 8 bases at J; junction bases unmatched: 9. The CDR3 totals 15 residues. DNA of the CDR3: TGTGCCAGCAGCGCCCTAGCGGGAGTGTCGGATGAGCAGTTCTTC. Its translation is CASSALAGVSDEQFF.

This chain links TRBV4-2 with TRBJ2-1; 11 bases are a match to TRBD2. The junction had 7 bases not matched to a gene; V was cut back by 1 base and J by 5 bases. This CDR3 comprises 17 residues. Per the germline V gene, CDR1 is LGHNA and CDR2 is YNFKEQ. The CDR3 DNA sequence: TGTGCCAGCAGCCAAGCCCCCGGGACTAGCGGTAACAATGAGCAGTTCTTC. It encodes CASSQAPGTSGNNEQFF.

The chain links TRBV5-1 to TRBJ2-2; 9 nucleotides agree with TRBD2. CDR3 length: 18 amino acids. Germline loops: CDR1 SGHRS, CDR2 YFSETQ. The ends lost 4 bases at V and 7 bases at J; junction bases unmatched: 17. As DNA, the CDR3 is TGCGCCAGCAGCCCGCGTCCCACAGGGGCTAGCGGGAACGGGGAGCTGTTTTTT. Its translation: CASSPRPTGASGNGELFF.

This chain joins TRBV2 and TRBJ1-2; D perhaps matches TRBD1 (6 bases). Trimming took 1 base from V and 6 from J, leaving 15 bases between them. CDR1 is SNHLY and CDR2 is FYNNEI in the germline V gene. This CDR3 comprises 15 residues. The CDR3 DNA reads as TGTGCCAGCAGTGAAGGGCCGAGGACAGCTGATGGCTACACCTTC. This sequence encodes CASSEGPRTADGYTF. The complete variable domain, with remaining parts taken from reference TRBV2 and TRBJ1-2, reads EPEVTQTPSHQVTQMGQEVILRCVPISNHLYFYWYRQILGQKVEFLVSFYNNEISEKSEIFDDQFSVERPDGSNFTLKIRSTKLEDSAMYFCASSEGPRTADGYTFGSGTRLTVV.

This chain joins TRBV5-1 and TRBJ2-2; TRBD1 matches 7 bases. The length of the CDR3 is 16 residues. Germline V CDR1 and CDR2: SGHRS, YFSETQ. The J segment lost 2 bases and the V segment lost 1 base, leaving 5 bases of the junction unmatched. The CDR3 nucleotides read TGCGCCAGCAGCTTGAGCGACAGGGCCAACACCGGGGAGCTGTTTTTT. This sequence encodes CASSLSDRANTGELFF.

The chain uses TRBV7-9 and TRBJ2-1; D not resolved. CDR1 and CDR2 from the germline V gene are SEHNR and FQNEAQ (reference sequence). V was shortened by 1 base and J by 4 bases, with 8 bases between the two germline ends. CDR3 length: 14 amino acids. The CDR3 loop is CASSLVSVYNEQFF. CDR3 DNA sequence: TGTGCCAGCAGCTTAGTTTCGGTTTACAATGAGCAGTTCTTC.

This clone was recorded a few times. The chain links TRBV4-1 to TRBJ2-1; D gene ambiguous. The CDR3 sequence is 11 residues long. V was clipped by 3 bases and J by 4 bases, with 1 base between them. Germline V gives CDR1 MGHRA, CDR2 YSYEKL. CDR3 DNA: TGCGCCAGCAGCCAGTACAATGAGCAGTTCTTC. It is translated as CASSQYNEQFF.

This clone was seen more than once but under ten times. This sequence joins TRBV10-3 and TRBJ2-2; D is unclear. Per germline, CDR1 ENHRY and CDR2 SYGVKD. Trimming stripped 3 bases from V and 4 bases from J, with 6 bases between. CDR3 length: 13 amino acids. The CDR3 region has the DNA TGTGCCATCAGTGACCAGACCACCGGGGAGCTGTTTTTT. Its protein is CAISDQTTGELFF.

V gene TRBV18 combines with J gene TRBJ1-3; TRBD1 might be the D (6 bases). This CDR3 spans 19 amino acids. With 3 bases removed from V and 4 bases from J, the gap between germline ends came to 25 bases. Germline CDR1 and CDR2: KGHSH and LQKENI. The CDR3 coding sequence is TGTGCCAGCTCACCCTTATTGTTCCAAGACAGGCTGGTCGGAAACACCATATATTTT. Protein sequence: CASSPLLFQDRLVGNTIYF.

This clone was found once. In DNA form, the CDR3 reads TGTGCCTGGGGGACTAGCCCCGATACGCAGTATTTT. This translates into CAWGTSPDTQYF. The chain recombines TRBV30 with TRBJ2-3; the match to TRBD2 covers 9 bases. The CDR3 has 12 residues. Trimming cost V 5 bases and J 6 bases; bases outside gene matches: 3. CDR1 is GTSNPN, CDR2 SVGIG, per germline (reference sequence). Based on the CDR3 plus reference TRBV30 and TRBJ2-3, the full variable domain is SQTIHQWPATLVQPVGSPLSLECTVEGTSNPNLYWYRQAAGRGLQLLFYSVGIGQISSEVPQNLSASRPQDRQFILSSKKLLLSDSGFYLCAWGTSPDTQYFGPGTRLTVL.

V usage is TRBV30 and J usage is TRBJ2-1; no clear D gene. CDR3 length equals 14 residues. Trimming pared 2 bases from V and 9 bases from J, leaving 17 bases between. Germline V gene sequence: CDR1 GTSNPN, CDR2 SVGIG (reference sequence). The CDR3 sequence is CAWSQWASSGEQFF. CDR3 in DNA: TGTGCCTGGAGTCAGTGGGCTAGTTCGGGTGAGCAGTTCTTC. Full variable domain (missing parts from reference TRBV30 and TRBJ2-1): SQTIHQWPATLVQPVGSPLSLECTVEGTSNPNLYWYRQAAGRGLQLLFYSVGIGQISSEVPQNLSASRPQDRQFILSSKKLLLSDSGFYLCAWSQWASSGEQFFGPGTRLTVL.

CDR3 in amino acids: CASSLWDRPSYEQYF. Written as DNA, the CDR3 is TGTGCCAGTAGTCTTTGGGACCGCCCCTCCTACGAGCAGTACTTC. The J gene is TRBJ2-7, the V gene TRBV19, with D perhaps matching TRBD1 or TRBD2 (5 bases each). Deletions cut 5 bases from V and 0 bases from J, with 14 bases between. The germline V gene has CDR1 LNHDA and CDR2 SQIVND (reference sequence). This CDR3 has 15 amino acids.

As DNA, the CDR3 is TGTGCCAGCAGCTCGGGACAGAACTACGCTGAAGCTTTCTTT. This encodes CASSSGQNYAEAFF. The V gene is TRBV27, the J gene TRBJ1-1; 7 bases align to TRBD1. In germline, CDR1 is MNHEY, CDR2 SMNVEV (reference sequence). This CDR3 comprises 14 residues. V shed 6 bases, J shed 6 bases, and the junction held 10 bases outside the gene matches.

The CDR3 DNA reads as TGCGCCAGCAGCCCCGGGACTAGCGGCTCCACAGGAGGTGAGCAGTTCTTC. This translates into CASSPGTSGSTGGEQFF. V usage is TRBV4-3 and J usage is TRBJ2-1, with 11 bases fitting TRBD2. CDR1 LGHNA and CDR2 YSLEER come from the germline V gene. V gave up 4 bases and J gave up 9 bases; unmatched junction bases: 14. This CDR3 is 17 amino acids long.

This clone came up a few times. In the same sample, other DNA sequences code for this CDR3. The chain links TRBV5-4 to TRBJ2-7; 8 positions match TRBD2. Germline values: CDR1 SGHNT, CDR2 YYREEE (reference sequence). CDR3 length: 15 residues. V lost 3 bases to trimming and J lost 0 bases; unmatched junction nucleotides: 5. In DNA form, the CDR3 reads TGTGCCAGCAGCTCAACCGGGACTAGCTCCTACGAGCAGTACTTC. Translation: CASSSTGTSSYEQYF.

The CDR3 sequence: CASSLSGSGKMYEQFF. The CDR3 nucleotides are TGTGCCAGCAGCTTATCTGGTAGCGGGAAGATGTATGAGCAGTTCTTC. This chain connects TRBV7-3 to TRBJ2-1; 8 bases are a match to TRBD2. Germline V gene lookup returns CDR1 SGHTA and CDR2 FQGTGA. V dropped 2 bases and J dropped 8; count of bases not matched to a gene: 11. The CDR3 has 16 residues.

V is TRBV5-1 and J is TRBJ2-3; the D gene could be TRBD1 or TRBD2 (5 bases each). Germline CDR1 reads SGHRS; CDR2 reads YFSETQ. V gave up 7 bases and J gave up 1 base, with 13 bases separating them. The CDR3 extends over 14 amino acids. The CDR3 DNA reads TGCGCCAGCCGCCTGCGAGGGGGCACAGATACGCAGTATTTT. This gives the protein CASRLRGGTDTQYF.

This clone appeared a single time. This chain joins TRBV28 and TRBJ2-3; tentative D call: TRBD2 (6 bases). V gave up 6 bases and J gave up 8 bases, with 15 bases separating them. CDR3 length equals 13 residues. Germline values: CDR1 MDHEN, CDR2 SYDVKM. CDR3 in amino acids: CASSKQEGGTQYF. The CDR3 region has the DNA TGTGCCAGCAGCAAACAGGAGGGTGGTACGCAGTATTTT.

The J gene is TRBJ2-2, the V gene TRBV11-3; D unclear. The CDR3 runs 15 residues. V was shortened by 5 bases and J by 8 bases, with 18 bases between the two germline ends. Germline CDR1 SGHNT, CDR2 YENEEA. The CDR3 bases are TGTGCCAGCAGCCTAAGCAGAAATGTGGGTGGGGAGCTGTTTTTT. It encodes CASSLSRNVGGELFF. Looking up the rest from reference TRBV11-3 and TRBJ2-2 gives the full variable domain: EAGVVQSPRYKIIEKKQPVAFWCNPISGHNTLYWYLQNLGQGPELLIRYENEEAVDDSQLPKDRFSAERLKGVDSTLKIQPAELGDSAVYLCASSLSRNVGGELFFGEGSRLTVL.

This chain joins TRBV7-8 and TRBJ2-5, with D maybe TRBD2 (5 bases). CDR1 and CDR2 from the germline V gene are SGHVS and FQNEAQ. Trimming removed 7 bases at V and 1 base at J, with 13 bases between. CDR3 length: 14 residues. The CDR3 DNA is TGTGCCAGCACCCTTAGTGGACTCCAAGAGACCCAGTACTTC. This translates into CASTLSGLQETQYF.